These 2 T cell receptor beta chains originate from one sample sequenced in a study of tumor-infiltrating lymphocytes in primary liver carcinoma. Production of TCR beta cDNA used around 500 ng total RNA together with a constant-region primer. Three nested multiplex PCR rounds of slightly modified ARM-PCR generated TCR beta libraries. The study ran its first two PCR rounds for roughly 11 cycles each, using TRBV1-TRBV30 forward primers and a C-beta reverse primer. Via MiXCR, TCRdb re-called the multiplex PCR reads, giving one row per CDR3 protein. The sample records about 310,000 distinct CDR3 sequences, over 55% being singletons. Blood RNA originated from unsorted whole blood, with germline DNA additionally extracted. The sample comprised peripheral blood. All receptors derive from a man aged 35 to 55 with primary liver carcinoma and hepatitis B virus infection.

About this clonotype: At one end, the junction sequence differs from germline, possibly due to a read error. The gene calls are TRBV6-2 or TRBV6-3 and TRBJ1-5; TRBD1 aligns across 11 bases. The CDR3 runs 17 residues. CDR1 MNHEY and CDR2 SVGEGT come from the germline V gene. DNA for the CDR3: TGTGCCAACAGCCCCGGGACAGGGGGTGCGAGCAATCAGCCCCAGCGTTTT. This codes for CANSPGTGGASNQPQRF.

Notes on this clonotype: A much more abundant neighbour one base away suggests this may be a read error. The V call is TRBV6-1, the J call TRBJ2-1, with D hard to call. This CDR3 comprises 15 residues. Looked up from germline, CDR1 is MNHNS and CDR2 is SASEGT. CDR3 nucleotide sequence: TGTGCCAGCAGCTTAGCACTGAACTCCGACAATGAGCAGTTCTTC. Translated: CASSLALNSDNEQFF.